The rows below give T cell receptor beta chains drawn from one sample of a study of cytomegalovirus exposure and HLA in healthy donors. The table came from immunoSEQ multiplex PCR; TCRdb's copy has only in-frame clones and leaves some out. The repertoire consists of roughly 130,000 clones, with under 85% occurring once and the leading ten covering 1.5% to 2%. Sequencing was done on a sample of PBMCs. The receptors were sampled from a boy between 10 and 17 years old in good health and CMV-seronegative. Each CDR3 is given with its conserved first and last residue. The order of the fields is CDR3 protein, CDR3 DNA, D gene, clone size, J gene, V gene. The D gene is left open where the match is weak. A row's size may be missing; if present it is once, few, many or a size class.

CDR3 protein: CASSLSRMGTDTQYF
CDR3 DNA: TGCGCCAGCAGCTTGTCCAGGATGGGCACAGATACGCAGTATTTT
D gene: NA
clone size: NA
J gene: TRBJ2-3
V gene: TRBV5-1

CDR3 protein: CASSEYGASNEQFF
CDR3 DNA: TGTGCCAGCAGTGAATATGGGGCTAGCAATGAGCAGTTCTTC
D gene: NA
clone size: NA
J gene: TRBJ2-1
V gene: TRBV25-1

CDR3 protein: CASSRDTNYGYTF
CDR3 DNA: TGTGCCAGCAGCCGGGACACTAACTATGGCTACACCTTC
D gene: NA
clone size: NA
J gene: TRBJ1-2
V gene: TRBV16

CDR3 protein: CASWLGSSGNTIYF
CDR3 DNA: TGTGCCAGCTGGCTGGGGAGCTCTGGAAACACCATATATTTT
D gene: NA
clone size: NA
J gene: TRBJ1-3
V gene: TRBV10-3

CDR3 protein: CASSIGEFTEQYF
CDR3 DNA: TGTGCCAGTAGTATAGGGGAGTTTACCGAGCAGTACTTC
D gene: NA
clone size: NA
J gene: TRBJ2-7
V gene: TRBV19

CDR3 protein: CASSLVEGSYGYTF
CDR3 DNA: TGTGCCAGCAGCTTAGTTGAGGGAAGCTATGGCTACACCTTC
D gene: NA
clone size: NA
J gene: TRBJ1-2
V gene: TRBV7-9

CDR3 protein: CASSQGTQGEVGNQPQHF
CDR3 DNA: TGTGCCAGCAGCCAAGGGACCCAAGGGGAGGTGGGCAATCAGCCCCAGCATTTT
D gene: NA
clone size: NA
J gene: TRBJ1-5
V gene: TRBV4-2

CDR3 protein: CSVGLGVGETQYF
CDR3 DNA: TGCAGCGTCGGACTGGGAGTGGGAGAGACCCAGTACTTC
D gene: NA
clone size: NA
J gene: TRBJ2-5
V gene: TRBV29-1

CDR3 protein: CASSSLSGTHSTDTQYF
CDR3 DNA: TGTGCCAGCAGTTCCCTCTCCGGGACACATAGCACAGATACGCAGTATTTT
D gene: NA
clone size: NA
J gene: TRBJ2-3
V gene: TRBV27

CDR3 protein: CASMNQRTATHGTDTQYF
CDR3 DNA: TGTGCCAGCATGAACCAAAGGACAGCGACCCATGGCACAGATACGCAGTATTTT
D gene: NA
clone size: NA
J gene: TRBJ2-3
V gene: TRBV2

CDR3 protein: CASSLTGSSYEQYF
CDR3 DNA: TGCGCCAGCAGCTTAACAGGGAGCTCCTACGAGCAGTACTTC
D gene: NA
clone size: NA
J gene: TRBJ2-7
V gene: TRBV5-1

CDR3 protein: CAISAQRNEKLFF
CDR3 DNA: TGTGCCATCAGTGCGCAGAGGAATGAAAAACTGTTTTTT
D gene: NA
clone size: once
J gene: TRBJ1-4
V gene: TRBV10-3

CDR3 protein: CASSRKSGTGAQGTQYF
CDR3 DNA: TGCGCCAGCAGTCGAAAATCCGGGACAGGGGCCCAAGGGACGCAGTATTTT
D gene: TRBD1
clone size: NA
J gene: TRBJ2-3
V gene: TRBV4-3